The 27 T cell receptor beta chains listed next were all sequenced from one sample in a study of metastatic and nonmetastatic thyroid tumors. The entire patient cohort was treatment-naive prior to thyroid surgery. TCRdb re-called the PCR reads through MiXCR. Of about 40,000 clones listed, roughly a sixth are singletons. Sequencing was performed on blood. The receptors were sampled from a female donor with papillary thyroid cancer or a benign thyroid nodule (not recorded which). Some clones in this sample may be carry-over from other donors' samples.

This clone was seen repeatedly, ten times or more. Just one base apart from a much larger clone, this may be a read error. The DNA for the CDR3 is TGCAGCGTTTGCCCAGGGCCGTACGGGCAGTACTTC. Translated, it gives CSVCPGPYGQYF. V gene TRBV29-1 combines with J gene TRBJ2-7; TRBD1 is a possible D gene (5 bases). The length of the CDR3 is 12 residues. Looked up from germline, CDR1 is SQVTM and CDR2 is ANQGSEA.

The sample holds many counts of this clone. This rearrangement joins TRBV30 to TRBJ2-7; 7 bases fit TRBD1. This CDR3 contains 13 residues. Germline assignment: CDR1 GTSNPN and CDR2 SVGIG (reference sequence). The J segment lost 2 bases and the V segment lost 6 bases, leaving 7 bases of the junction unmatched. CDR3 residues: CACEADRPYEQYF. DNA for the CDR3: TGTGCCTGCGAAGCGGACAGGCCCTACGAGCAGTACTTC.

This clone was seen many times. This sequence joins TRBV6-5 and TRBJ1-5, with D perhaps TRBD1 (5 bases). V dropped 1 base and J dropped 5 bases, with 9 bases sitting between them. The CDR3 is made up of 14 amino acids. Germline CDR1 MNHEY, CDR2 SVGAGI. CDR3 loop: CASSYYMGDQPQHF. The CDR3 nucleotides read TGTGCCAGCAGTTACTATATGGGGGATCAGCCCCAGCATTTT.

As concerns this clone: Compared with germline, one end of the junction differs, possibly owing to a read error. The CDR3 spells CSSRDPGRATDTQYF. The CDR3 nucleotides read TGCAGTTCTAGAGATCCCGGGCGAGCCACAGATACGCAGTATTTT. This rearrangement joins TRBV20-1 to TRBJ2-3; the D is unclear. CDR3 size: 15 residues. CDR1 is DFQATT and CDR2 is SNEGSKA in the germline V gene (reference sequence).

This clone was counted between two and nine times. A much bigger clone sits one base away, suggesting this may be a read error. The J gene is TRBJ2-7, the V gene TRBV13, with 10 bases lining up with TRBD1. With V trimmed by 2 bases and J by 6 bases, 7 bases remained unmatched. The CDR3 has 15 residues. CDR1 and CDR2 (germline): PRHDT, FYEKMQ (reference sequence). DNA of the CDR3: TGTGCCAGCAGCTTAAGCGAGACAGGGGGCAGCGAGCAGTACTTC. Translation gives CASSLSETGGSEQYF.

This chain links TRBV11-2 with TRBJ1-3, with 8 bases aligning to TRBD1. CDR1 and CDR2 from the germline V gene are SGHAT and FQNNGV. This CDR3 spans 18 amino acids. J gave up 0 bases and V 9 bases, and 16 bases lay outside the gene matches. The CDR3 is CASILRGTGLDSGNTIYF. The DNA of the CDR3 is TGTGCCAGTATCTTAAGGGGGACAGGCCTAGACTCTGGAAACACCATATATTTT.

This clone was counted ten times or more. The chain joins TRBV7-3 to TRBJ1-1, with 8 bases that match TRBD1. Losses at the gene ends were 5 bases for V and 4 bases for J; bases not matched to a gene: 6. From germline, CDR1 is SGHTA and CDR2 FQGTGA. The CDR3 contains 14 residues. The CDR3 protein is CASSRHQGATEAFF. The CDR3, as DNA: TGTGCCAGCAGCCGACATCAGGGGGCCACTGAAGCTTTCTTT.

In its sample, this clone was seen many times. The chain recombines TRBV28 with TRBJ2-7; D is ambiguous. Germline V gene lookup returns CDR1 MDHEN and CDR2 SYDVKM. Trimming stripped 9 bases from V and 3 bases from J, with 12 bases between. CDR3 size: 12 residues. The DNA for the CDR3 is TGTGCCAGTCAGACACTCTACTACGAGCAGTACTTC. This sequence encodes CASQTLYYEQYF.

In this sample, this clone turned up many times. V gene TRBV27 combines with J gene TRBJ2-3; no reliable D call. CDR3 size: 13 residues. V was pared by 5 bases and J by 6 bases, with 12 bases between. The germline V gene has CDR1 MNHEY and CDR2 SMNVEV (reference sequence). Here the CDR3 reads CASSLNRADTQYF. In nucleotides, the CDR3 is TGTGCCAGCAGTCTCAACAGAGCGGATACGCAGTATTTT.

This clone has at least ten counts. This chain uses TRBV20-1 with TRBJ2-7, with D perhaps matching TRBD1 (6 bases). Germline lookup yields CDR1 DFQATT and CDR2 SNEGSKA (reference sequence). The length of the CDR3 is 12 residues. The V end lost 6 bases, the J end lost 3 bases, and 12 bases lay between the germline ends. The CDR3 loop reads CSALNRDYEQYF. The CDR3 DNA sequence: TGCAGTGCACTAAACAGGGACTACGAGCAGTACTTC.

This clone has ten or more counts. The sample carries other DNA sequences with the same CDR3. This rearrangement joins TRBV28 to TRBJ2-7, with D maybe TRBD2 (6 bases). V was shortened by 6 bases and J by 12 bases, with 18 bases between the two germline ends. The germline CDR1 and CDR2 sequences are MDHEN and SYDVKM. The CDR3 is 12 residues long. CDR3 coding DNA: TGTGCCAGCAGCCCTCTTGGGGACTGGCTGTACTTC. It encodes CASSPLGDWLYF.

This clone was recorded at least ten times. CDR3 coding DNA: TGTGCCATCGGGACATTGACAGGGGAAAAACTGTTTTTT. Translating gives CAIGTLTGEKLFF. The chain links TRBV10-3 to TRBJ1-4, with 7 bases identical to TRBD1. This CDR3 comprises 13 residues. Germline V gives CDR1 ENHRY, CDR2 SYGVKD. V was clipped by 8 bases and J by 8 bases; unmatched bases: 8.

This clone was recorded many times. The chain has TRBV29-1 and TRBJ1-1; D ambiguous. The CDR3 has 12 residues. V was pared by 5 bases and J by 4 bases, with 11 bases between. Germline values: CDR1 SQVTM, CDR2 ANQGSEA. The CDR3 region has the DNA TGCAGCGTTCTCCCTACAGTCACTGAAGCTTTCTTT. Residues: CSVLPTVTEAFF. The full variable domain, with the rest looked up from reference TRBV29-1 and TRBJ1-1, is SAVISQKPSRDICQRGTSLTIQCQVDSQVTMMFWYRQQPGQSLTLIATANQGSEATYESGFVIDKFPISRPNLTFSTLTVSNMSPEDSSIYLCSVLPTVTEAFFGQGTRLTVV.

The CDR3 region is CASSPRDITRLNQPQHF. CDR3 in DNA: TGTGCCAGCTCACCGAGGGACATTACAAGGTTGAATCAGCCCCAGCATTTT. The J gene is TRBJ1-5, the V gene TRBV18, with D possibly being TRBD1 (6 bases). Germline CDR1 and CDR2: KGHSH and LQKENI. The V and J ends lost 3 bases and 4 bases respectively, with 19 bases between them. The CDR3 is made up of 17 amino acids.

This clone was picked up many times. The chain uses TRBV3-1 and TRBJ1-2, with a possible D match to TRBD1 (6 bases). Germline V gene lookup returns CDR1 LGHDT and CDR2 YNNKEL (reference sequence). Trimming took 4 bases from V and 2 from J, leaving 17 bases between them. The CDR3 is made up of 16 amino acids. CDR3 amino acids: CASSRGQGTANYGYTF. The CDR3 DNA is TGTGCCAGCAGCCGCGGGCAGGGGACGGCAAACTATGGCTACACCTTC.

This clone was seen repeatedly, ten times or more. The CDR3: CASSPRTGTSNNYEQYF. The CDR3 DNA follows: TGTGCCAGCAGCCCACGAACCGGGACTAGCAATAACTACGAGCAGTACTTC. The chain combines TRBV7-8 with TRBJ2-7, with 9 positions matching TRBD2. The V segment lost 5 bases and the J segment 3 bases; nucleotides outside the gene matches: 14. The CDR3 runs 17 residues. Germline loops: CDR1 SGHVS, CDR2 FQNEAQ.

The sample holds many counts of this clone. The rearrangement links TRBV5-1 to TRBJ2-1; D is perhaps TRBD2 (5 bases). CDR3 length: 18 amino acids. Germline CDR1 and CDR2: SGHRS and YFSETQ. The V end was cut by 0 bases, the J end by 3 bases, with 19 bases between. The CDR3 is CASSLAKAGVGGYNEQFF. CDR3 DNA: TGCGCCAGCAGCTTGGCCAAGGCCGGGGTTGGCGGCTACAATGAGCAGTTCTTC.

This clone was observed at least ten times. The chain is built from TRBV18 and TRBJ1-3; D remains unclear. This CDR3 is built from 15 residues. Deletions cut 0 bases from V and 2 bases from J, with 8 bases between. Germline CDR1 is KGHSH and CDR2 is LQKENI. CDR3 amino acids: CASSPPAGAGNTIYF. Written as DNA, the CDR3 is TGTGCCAGCTCACCACCCGCAGGTGCTGGAAACACCATATATTTT.

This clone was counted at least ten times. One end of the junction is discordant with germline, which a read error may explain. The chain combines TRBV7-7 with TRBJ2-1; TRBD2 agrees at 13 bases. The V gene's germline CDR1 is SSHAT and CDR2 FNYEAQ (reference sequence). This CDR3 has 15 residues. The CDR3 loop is CASSLGLAGVNEQFF. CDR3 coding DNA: TGTGCTAGCAGCTTAGGACTAGCGGGAGTCAATGAGCAGTTCTTC.

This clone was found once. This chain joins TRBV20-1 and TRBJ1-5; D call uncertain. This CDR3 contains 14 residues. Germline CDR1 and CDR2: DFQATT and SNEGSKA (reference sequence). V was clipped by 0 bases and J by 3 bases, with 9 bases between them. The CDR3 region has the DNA TGCAGTGCTAGAGACCCTCAACCCAATCAGCCCCAGCATTTT. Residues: CSARDPQPNQPQHF.

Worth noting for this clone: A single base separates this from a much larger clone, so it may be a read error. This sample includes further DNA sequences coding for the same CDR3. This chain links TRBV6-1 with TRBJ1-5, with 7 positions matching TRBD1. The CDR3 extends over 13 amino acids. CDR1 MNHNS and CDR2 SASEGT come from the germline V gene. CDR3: CASTSGGGQPQHF. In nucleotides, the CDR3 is TGCGCCAGCACCTCAGGGGGGGGACAGCCCCAGCATTTT.

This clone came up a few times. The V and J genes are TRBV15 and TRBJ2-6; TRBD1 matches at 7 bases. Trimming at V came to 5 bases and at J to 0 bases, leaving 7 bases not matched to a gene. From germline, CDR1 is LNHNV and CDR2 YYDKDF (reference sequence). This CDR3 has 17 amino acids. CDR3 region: CATSSGGDSSGANVLTF. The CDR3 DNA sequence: TGTGCCACCAGCTCTGGTGGGGACAGCTCTGGGGCCAACGTCCTGACTTTC.

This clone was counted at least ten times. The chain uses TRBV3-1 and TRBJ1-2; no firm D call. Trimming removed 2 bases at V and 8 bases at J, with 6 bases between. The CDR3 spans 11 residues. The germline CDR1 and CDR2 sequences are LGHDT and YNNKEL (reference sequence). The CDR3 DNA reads TGTGCCAGCAGCCAAAGTTACGGCTACACCTTC. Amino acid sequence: CASSQSYGYTF.

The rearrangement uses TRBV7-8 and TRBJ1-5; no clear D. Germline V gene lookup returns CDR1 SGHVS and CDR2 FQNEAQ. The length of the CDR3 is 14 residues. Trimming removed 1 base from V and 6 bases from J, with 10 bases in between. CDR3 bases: TGTGCCAGCAGCTTAGTGGAGGTTGGTCAGCCCCAGCATTTT. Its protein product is CASSLVEVGQPQHF.

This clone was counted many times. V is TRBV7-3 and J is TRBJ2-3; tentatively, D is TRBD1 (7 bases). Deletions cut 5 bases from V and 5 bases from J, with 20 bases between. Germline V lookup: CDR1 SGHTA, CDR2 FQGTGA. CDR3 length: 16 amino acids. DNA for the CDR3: TGTGCCAGCAGCCCTGGAGGGGGCCGCCGAGGAGATACGCAGTATTTT. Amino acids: CASSPGGGRRGDTQYF.

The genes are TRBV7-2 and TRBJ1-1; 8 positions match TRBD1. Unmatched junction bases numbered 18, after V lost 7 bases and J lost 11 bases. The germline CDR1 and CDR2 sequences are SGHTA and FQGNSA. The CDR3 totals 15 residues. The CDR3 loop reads CASNFSVPGQVRAFF. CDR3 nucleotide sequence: TGTGCCAGCAACTTCTCAGTTCCGGGACAGGTCCGCGCTTTCTTT.

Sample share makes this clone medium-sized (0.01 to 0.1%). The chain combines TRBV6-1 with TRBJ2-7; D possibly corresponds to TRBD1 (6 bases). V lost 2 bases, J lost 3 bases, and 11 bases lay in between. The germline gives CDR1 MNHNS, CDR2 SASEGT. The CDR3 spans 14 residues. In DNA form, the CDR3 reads TGTGCCAGCAGTGAACTGGGACAATACTACGAGCAGTACTTC. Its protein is CASSELGQYYEQYF.